This entry is about one T cell receptor beta chain. What this receptor recognizes is not known. No base qualities exist here, and no much larger clone lies one base off it. In the germline V gene, CDR1 corresponds to SGHRS and CDR2 to YFSETQ. From cysteine to phenylalanine, the CDR3 is 14 amino acids long. Only CDR3 DNA remains: 42 bases, in frame from the first base. A distance of 15 bases separates the germline ends of V and J, which lose 5 bases and 3 bases respectively. Collaborating institutions collected whole blood in K2EDTA tubes following their own protocols. Collaborator samples were shipped for TCRbeta analysis as frozen whole blood, isolated PBMCs, or DNA extracted from either sample type. The sample belongs to a study of blood T cell repertoires in COVID-19 (dated by TCRdb to 2020 to 2021). Describing the broader study: Collaborator samples came from the United States, Italy and Spain and covered acute and convalescent phases of COVID-19. The prospective study material was composed of cDNA or gDNA derived from T cells, B-cell-depleted T cells, or PBMCs. Deeply sampled blood TCRbeta repertoires from subjects exposed to, actively infected with, or recovered from COVID-19 were included in the dataset. The repertoires were released in a freely available public database meant as a resource for research on the immune response to SARS-CoV-2. The samples were drawn from the first 160 participants of the ongoing ImmuneRACE study and from over a thousand subjects provided by 6 global collaborators. Nearly every sample came with metadata listing a de-identified subject ID, COVID-19 status, age in years and sex. Where HLA class I and class II types were available, the types were taken from metadata supplied by the sample provider, not from assay-based typing. Study-level results and caveats: The quantity of clinical and demographic metadata differed by source and by participant and was supplied without curation.

TCRbeta CDR3 regions were amplified from genomic DNA by means of the immunoSEQ Assay, a bias-controlled multiplex PCR. As for the authors' bioinformatics: Nucleated cell counts per sample were estimated from amplification of reference gene primers within the assay. To quantify the absolute abundance of each unique TCRbeta CDR3 rearrangement, sequence reads were collapsed and filtered. For each sample, productive Simpson clonality was calculated as the square root of Simpson's diversity index across productive rearrangements. Held by TCRdb, this immuneACCESS table contains in-frame sequences only and omits some clones. Under half of the omission traces to an unresolved V gene where checked; the cause of the rest is unknown. V and J calls and clone size are those listed in that table; D and trimming were worked out from the DNA. In all, the sample holds over 100,000 clones, and 70% to 90% of those were seen once. The leading ten clones occupy approximately 2% of the sample.

The source material was peripheral blood. The source is a man aged 50 to 59 with active COVID-19. The sequence links TRBV5-1 to TRBJ2-7; a weak D assignment points to TRBD2 (5 bases agree). CDR3 loop: CASSYTTGIYEQYF. The nucleotides are TGCGCCAGCAGTTATACCACCGGGATCTACGAGCAGTACTTC.